This note documents a single T cell receptor beta chain sequence. Its antigen remains unknown. The CDR3 loop spans 18 amino acids. The junction had 15 bases not matched to a gene; V was cut back by 0 bases and J by 6 bases. The germline CDR1 and CDR2 sequences are SGHDN and FVKESK. This entry comes from a study of cytomegalovirus exposure and HLA in healthy donors. Study-wide results and caveats: It was reportedly the case that the classifier diagnosed cytomegalovirus status with high specificity and sensitivity. Roughly even sequencing depth across donors was the assumption behind the presence/absence analyses. TCR beta chain V- and J-gene trimming was linked, in a later analysis, to a missense variant in DCLRE1C. Most TCR sequences were seen very rarely across donors, but some public TCRs occurred in many.

PCR employed 60 Vbeta and 13 Jbeta primers. Some clones are missing from TCRdb's copy, which holds only in-frame ones; the method was immunoSEQ multiplex PCR. The repertoire includes 170,000 or so clones, around 84% of them detected once, and approximately 1.9% sits in the top ten. The sample consisted of PBMCs. This sequence was found in a man younger than 35 in good health and CMV-seronegative. The V call is TRBV14, the J call TRBJ2-7; 9 nucleotides align to TRBD2. The CDR3: CASSQERRVKREAPEQYF. The CDR3 nucleotides are TGTGCCAGCAGCCAAGAACGCAGAGTTAAGCGGGAGGCCCCCGAGCAGTACTTC. The full variable domain, rest sourced from reference TRBV14 and TRBJ2-7, is EAGVTQFPSHSVIEKGQTVTLRCDPISGHDNLYWYRRVMGKEIKFLLHFVKESKQDESGMPNNRFLAERTGGTYSTLKVQPAELEDSGVYFCASSQERRVKREAPEQYFGPGTRLTVT.